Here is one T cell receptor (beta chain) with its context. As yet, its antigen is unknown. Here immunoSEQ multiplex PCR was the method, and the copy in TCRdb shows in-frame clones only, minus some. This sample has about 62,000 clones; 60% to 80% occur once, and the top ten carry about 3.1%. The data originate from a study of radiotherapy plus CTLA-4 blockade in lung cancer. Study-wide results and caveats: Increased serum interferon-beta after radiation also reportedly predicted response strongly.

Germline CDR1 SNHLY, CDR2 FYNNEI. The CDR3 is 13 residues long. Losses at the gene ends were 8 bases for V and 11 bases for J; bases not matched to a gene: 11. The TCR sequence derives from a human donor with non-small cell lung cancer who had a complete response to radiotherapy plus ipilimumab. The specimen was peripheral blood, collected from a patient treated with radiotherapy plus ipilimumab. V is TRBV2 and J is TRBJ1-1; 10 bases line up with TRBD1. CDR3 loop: CASRGDRGPWAFF. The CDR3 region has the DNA TGTGCCAGCCGAGGGGACAGGGGACCTTGGGCTTTCTTT.